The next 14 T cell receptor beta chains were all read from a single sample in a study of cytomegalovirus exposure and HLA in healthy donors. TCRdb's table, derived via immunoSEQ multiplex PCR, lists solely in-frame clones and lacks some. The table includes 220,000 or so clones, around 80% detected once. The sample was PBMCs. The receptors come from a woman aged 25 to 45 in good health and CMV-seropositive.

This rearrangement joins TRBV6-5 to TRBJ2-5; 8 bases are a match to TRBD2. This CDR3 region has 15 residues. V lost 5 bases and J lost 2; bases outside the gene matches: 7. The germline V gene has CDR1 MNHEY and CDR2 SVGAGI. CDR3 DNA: TGTGCCAGCAGTCCTCGGGTAGCGGGACAAGAGACCCAGTACTTC. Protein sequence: CASSPRVAGQETQYF.

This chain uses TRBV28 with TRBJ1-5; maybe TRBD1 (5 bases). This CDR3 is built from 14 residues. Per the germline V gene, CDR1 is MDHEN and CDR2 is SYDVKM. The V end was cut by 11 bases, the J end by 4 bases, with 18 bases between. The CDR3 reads CAVLRGESNQPQHF. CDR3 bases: TGTGCCGTCCTTAGGGGCGAGTCTAATCAGCCCCAGCATTTT.

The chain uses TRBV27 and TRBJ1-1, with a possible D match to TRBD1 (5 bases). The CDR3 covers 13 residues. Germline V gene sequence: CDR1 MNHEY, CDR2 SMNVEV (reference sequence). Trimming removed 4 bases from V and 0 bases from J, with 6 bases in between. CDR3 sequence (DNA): TGTGCCAGCAGTTGGGGACTGAACACTGAAGCTTTCTTT. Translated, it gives CASSWGLNTEAFF.

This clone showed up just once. The CDR3 nucleotides are TGTGCCAGCAGCCAAGCCCCACAGGGGGACTATGGCTACACCTTC. It translates to CASSQAPQGDYGYTF. This chain uses TRBV14 with TRBJ1-2, with 8 bases matching TRBD1. This CDR3 is 15 amino acids long. Trimming removed 1 base from V and 3 bases from J; junction bases left unmatched: 4. Germline V CDR1 and CDR2: SGHDN, FVKESK. Drawing the rest from reference TRBV14 and TRBJ1-2, the complete variable domain is EAGVTQFPSHSVIEKGQTVTLRCDPISGHDNLYWYRRVMGKEIKFLLHFVKESKQDESGMPNNRFLAERTGGTYSTLKVQPAELEDSGVYFCASSQAPQGDYGYTFGSGTRLTVV.

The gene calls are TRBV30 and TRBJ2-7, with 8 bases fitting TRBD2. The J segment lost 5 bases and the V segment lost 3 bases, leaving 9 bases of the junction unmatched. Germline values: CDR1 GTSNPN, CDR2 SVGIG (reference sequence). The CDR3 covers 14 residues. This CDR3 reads CAWSQAGEVDEQYF. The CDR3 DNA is TGTGCCTGGAGCCAAGCGGGAGAGGTGGACGAGCAGTACTTC.

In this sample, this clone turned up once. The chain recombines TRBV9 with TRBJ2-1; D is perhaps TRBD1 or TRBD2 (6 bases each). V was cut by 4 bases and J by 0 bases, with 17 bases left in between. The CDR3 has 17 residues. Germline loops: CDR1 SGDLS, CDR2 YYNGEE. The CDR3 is CASSTVGGRASYNEQFF. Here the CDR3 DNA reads TGTGCCAGCAGCACAGTAGGGGGGCGGGCCTCCTACAATGAGCAGTTCTTC.

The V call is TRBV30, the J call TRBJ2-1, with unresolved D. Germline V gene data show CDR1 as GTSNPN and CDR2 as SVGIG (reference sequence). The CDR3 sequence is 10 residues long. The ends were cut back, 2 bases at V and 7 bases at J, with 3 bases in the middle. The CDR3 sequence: CAWSLNEQFF. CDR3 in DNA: TGTGCCTGGAGTTTGAATGAGCAGTTCTTC.

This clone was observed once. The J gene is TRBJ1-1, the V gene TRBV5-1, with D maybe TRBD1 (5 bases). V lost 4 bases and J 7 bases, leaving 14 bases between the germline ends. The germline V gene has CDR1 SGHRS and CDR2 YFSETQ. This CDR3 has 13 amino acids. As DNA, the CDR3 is TGCGCCAGCAGCCCACCGTCGGGGGATGAAGCTTTCTTT. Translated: CASSPPSGDEAFF.

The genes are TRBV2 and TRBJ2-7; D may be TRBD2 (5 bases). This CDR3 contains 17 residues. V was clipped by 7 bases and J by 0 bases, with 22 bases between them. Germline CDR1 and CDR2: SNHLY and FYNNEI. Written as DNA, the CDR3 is TGTGCCAGCACCCAAAGGTTGAGGGAGTTTTTCTCCTACGAGCAGTACTTC. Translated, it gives CASTQRLREFFSYEQYF.

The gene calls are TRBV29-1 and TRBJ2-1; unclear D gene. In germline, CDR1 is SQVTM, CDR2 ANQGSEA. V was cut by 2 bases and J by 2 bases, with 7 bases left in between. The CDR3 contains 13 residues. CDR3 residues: CSVEQTAYNEQFF. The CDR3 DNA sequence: TGCAGCGTTGAACAGACGGCCTACAATGAGCAGTTCTTC.

The CDR3 loop is CASSLIQSSYEQYF. CDR3 DNA: TGTGCCAGCAGCTTGATACAGAGCTCCTACGAGCAGTACTTC. The chain joins TRBV5-4 to TRBJ2-7; D is unclear. Germline V CDR1 and CDR2: SGHNT, YYREEE (reference sequence). CDR3 length equals 14 residues. V was clipped by 1 base and J by 0 bases, with 8 bases between them.

CDR3 nucleotide sequence: TGCGCCAGCAGCCACCGGGATACCTACGAGCAGTACTTC. It yields the protein CASSHRDTYEQYF. The chain couples TRBV4-1 to TRBJ2-7, with D possibly matching TRBD2 (5 bases). Deletions cut 3 bases from V and 2 bases from J, with 8 bases between. The CDR3 consists of 13 residues. CDR1 is MGHRA and CDR2 is YSYEKL in the germline V gene.

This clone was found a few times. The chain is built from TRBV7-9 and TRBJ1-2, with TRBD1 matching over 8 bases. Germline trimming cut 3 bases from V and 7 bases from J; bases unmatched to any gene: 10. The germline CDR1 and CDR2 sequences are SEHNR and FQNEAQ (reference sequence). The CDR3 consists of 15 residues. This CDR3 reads CASSFNVDRVAGYTF. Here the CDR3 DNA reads TGTGCCAGCAGCTTTAATGTGGACAGGGTTGCTGGCTACACCTTC.

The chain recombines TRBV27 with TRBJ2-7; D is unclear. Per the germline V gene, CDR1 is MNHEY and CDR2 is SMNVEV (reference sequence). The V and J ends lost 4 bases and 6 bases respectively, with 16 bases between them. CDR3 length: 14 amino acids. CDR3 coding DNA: TGTGCCAGCAGTTACGCCCGATCGGGTACCGAGCAGTACTTC. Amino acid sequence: CASSYARSGTEQYF.